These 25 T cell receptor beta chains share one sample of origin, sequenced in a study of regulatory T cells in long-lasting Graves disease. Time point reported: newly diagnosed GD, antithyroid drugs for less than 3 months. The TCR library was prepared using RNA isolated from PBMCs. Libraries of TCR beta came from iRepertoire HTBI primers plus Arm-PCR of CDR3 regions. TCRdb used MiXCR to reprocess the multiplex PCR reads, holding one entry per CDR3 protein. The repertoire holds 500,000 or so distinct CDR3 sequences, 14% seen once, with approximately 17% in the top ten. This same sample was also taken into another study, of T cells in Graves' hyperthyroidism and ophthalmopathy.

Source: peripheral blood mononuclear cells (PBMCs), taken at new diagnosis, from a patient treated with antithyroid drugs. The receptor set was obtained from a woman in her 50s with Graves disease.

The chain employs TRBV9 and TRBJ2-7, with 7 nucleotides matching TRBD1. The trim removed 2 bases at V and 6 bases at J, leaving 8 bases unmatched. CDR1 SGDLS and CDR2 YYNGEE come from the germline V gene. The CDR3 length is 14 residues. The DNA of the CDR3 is TGTGCCAGCAGCGTGTCCACAGGGGTGGGCGAGCAGTACTTC. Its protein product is CASSVSTGVGEQYF.

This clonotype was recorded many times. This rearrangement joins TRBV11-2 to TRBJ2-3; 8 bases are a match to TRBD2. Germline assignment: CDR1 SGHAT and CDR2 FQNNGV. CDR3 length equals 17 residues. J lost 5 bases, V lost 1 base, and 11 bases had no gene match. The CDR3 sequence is CASSLVGSAGDLDTQYF. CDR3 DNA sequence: TGTGCCAGCAGCTTAGTCGGGTCAGCGGGAGATTTAGATACGCAGTATTTT.

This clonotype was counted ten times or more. CDR3 coding DNA: TGTGCCAGCAGTACGACAGGGGCCGGGGGTTCCTACGAGCAGTACTTC. Its translation: CASSTTGAGGSYEQYF. The J gene is TRBJ2-7, the V gene TRBV28; TRBD1 agrees at 8 bases. Germline CDR1 MDHEN, CDR2 SYDVKM. The CDR3 is 16 residues long. J gave up 1 base and V 5 bases, and 10 bases lay outside the gene matches.

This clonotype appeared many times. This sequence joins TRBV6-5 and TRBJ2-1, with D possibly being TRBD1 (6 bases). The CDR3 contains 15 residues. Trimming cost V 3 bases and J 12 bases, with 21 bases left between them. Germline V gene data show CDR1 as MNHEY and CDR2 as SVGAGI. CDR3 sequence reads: CASSYMYTATGGQFF. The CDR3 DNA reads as TGTGCCAGCAGTTATATGTACACGGCGACAGGTGGGCAGTTCTTC.

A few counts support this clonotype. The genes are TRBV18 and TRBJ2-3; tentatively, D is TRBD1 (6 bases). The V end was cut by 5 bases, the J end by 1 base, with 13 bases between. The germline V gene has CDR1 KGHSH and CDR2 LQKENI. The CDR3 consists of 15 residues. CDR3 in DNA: TGTGCCAGCTCAGAAGGGACAAGGGGCACAGATACGCAGTATTTT. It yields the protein CASSEGTRGTDTQYF.

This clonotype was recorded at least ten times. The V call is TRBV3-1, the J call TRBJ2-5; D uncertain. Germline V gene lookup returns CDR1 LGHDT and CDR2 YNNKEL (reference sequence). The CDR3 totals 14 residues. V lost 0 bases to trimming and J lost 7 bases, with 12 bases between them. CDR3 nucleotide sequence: TGTGCCAGCAGCCAAGATTGGGCGGTCGGGACCCAGTACTTC. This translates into CASSQDWAVGTQYF.

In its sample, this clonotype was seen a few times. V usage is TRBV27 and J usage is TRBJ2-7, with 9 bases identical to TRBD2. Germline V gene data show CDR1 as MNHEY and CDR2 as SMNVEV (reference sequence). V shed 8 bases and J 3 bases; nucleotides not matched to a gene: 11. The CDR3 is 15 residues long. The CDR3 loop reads CASGTLAGPVYEQYF. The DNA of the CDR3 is TGTGCCAGCGGGACCCTAGCGGGACCCGTCTACGAGCAGTACTTC.

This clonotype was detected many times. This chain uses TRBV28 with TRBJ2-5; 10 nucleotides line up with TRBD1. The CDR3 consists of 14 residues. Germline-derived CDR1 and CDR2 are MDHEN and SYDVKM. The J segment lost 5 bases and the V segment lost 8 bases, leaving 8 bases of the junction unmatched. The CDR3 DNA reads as TGTGCCAGCCGTTCCGACAGGGGGCGTGAGACCCAGTACTTC. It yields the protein CASRSDRGRETQYF.

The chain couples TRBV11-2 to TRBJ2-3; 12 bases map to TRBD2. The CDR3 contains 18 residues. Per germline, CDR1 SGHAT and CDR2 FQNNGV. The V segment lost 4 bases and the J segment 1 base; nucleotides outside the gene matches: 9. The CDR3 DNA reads TGTGCCAGCAGCTCCCGGACTAGCGGGACCCCGGGCACAGATACGCAGTATTTT. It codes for CASSSRTSGTPGTDTQYF.

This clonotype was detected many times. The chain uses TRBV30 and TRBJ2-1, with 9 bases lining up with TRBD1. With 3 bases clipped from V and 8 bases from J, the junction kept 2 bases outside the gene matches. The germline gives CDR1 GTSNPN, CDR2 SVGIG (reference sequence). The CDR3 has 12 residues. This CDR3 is CAWRDRGHEQFF. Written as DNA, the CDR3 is TGTGCCTGGAGGGACAGGGGTCATGAGCAGTTCTTC.

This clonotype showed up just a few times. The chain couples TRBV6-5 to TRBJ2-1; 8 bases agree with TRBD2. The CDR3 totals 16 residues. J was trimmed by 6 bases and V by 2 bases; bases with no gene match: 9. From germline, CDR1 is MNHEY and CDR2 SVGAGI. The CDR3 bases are TGTGCCAGCAGTTACGGGGCGGGAGGACGGTCCAATGAGCAGTTCTTC. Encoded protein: CASSYGAGGRSNEQFF.

CDR3 sequence reads: CASSPPGRPNEQFF. The CDR3 nucleotides read TGTGCCAGCAGCCCGCCCGGGAGGCCGAATGAGCAGTTCTTC. The V call is TRBV3-1, the J call TRBJ2-1; TRBD2 matches at 7 bases. This CDR3 region has 14 residues. Germline V gives CDR1 LGHDT, CDR2 YNNKEL (reference sequence). The J segment lost 7 bases and the V segment lost 4 bases, leaving 7 bases of the junction unmatched.

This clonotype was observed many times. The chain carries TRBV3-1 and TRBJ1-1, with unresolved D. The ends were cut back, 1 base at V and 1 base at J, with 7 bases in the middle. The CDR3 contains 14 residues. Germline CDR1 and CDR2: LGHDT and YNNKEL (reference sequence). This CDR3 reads CASSQVQKNTEAFF. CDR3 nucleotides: TGTGCCAGCAGCCAAGTACAGAAGAACACTGAAGCTTTCTTT.

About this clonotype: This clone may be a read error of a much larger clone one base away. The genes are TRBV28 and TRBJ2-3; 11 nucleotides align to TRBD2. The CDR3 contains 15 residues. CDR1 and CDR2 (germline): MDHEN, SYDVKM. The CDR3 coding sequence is TGTGCCAGCAGCCTGGGACTAGCGGAGTTAGATACGCGGTATTTT. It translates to CASSLGLAELDTRYF.

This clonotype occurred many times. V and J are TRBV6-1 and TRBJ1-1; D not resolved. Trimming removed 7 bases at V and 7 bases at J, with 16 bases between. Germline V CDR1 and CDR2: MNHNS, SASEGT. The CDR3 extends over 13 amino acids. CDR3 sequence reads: CASKVQTGFEAFF. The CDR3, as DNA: TGTGCCAGCAAGGTCCAGACCGGGTTTGAAGCTTTCTTT.

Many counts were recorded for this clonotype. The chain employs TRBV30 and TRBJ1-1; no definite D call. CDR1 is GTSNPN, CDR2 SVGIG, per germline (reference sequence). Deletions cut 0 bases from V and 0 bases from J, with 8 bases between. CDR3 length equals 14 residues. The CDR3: CAWSVHTMNTEAFF. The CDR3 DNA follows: TGTGCCTGGAGTGTTCACACCATGAACACTGAAGCTTTCTTT.

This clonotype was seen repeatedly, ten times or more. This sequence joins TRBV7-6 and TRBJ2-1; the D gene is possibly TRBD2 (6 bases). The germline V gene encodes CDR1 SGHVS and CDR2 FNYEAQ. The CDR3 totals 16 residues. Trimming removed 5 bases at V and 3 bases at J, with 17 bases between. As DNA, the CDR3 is TGTGCCAGCAGCAAGAGACTAGGGTTCGACTACAATGAGCAGTTCTTC. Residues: CASSKRLGFDYNEQFF. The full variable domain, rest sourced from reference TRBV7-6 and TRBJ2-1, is GAGVSQSPRYKVTKRGQDVALRCDPISGHVSLYWYRQALGQGPEFLTYFNYEAQQDKSGLPNDRFSAERPEGSISTLTIQRTEQRDSAMYRCASSKRLGFDYNEQFFGPGTRLTVL.

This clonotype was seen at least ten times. CDR3 bases: TGTGCCAGCAGTGAAGCTCGGGCGGGGAATTCACCCCTCCACTTT. It specifies CASSEARAGNSPLHF. The chain uses TRBV6-1 and TRBJ1-6; D uncertain. V was cut by 0 bases and J by 7 bases, with 10 bases left in between. CDR1 is MNHNS, CDR2 SASEGT, per germline. There are 15 residues in the CDR3.

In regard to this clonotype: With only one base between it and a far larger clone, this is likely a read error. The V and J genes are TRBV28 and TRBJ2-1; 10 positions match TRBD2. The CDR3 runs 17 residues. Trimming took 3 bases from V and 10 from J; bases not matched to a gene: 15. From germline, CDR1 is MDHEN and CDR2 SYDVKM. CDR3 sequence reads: CASSLSGLAANSYEQFF. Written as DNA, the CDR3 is TGTGCCAGCAGTTTGTCAGGACTAGCGGCCAACTCCTACGAGCAGTTCTTC.

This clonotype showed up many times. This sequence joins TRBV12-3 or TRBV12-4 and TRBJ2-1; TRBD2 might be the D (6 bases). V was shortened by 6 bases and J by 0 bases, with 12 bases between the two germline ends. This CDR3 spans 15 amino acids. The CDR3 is CASSFGGSSYNEQFF. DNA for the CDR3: TGTGCCAGCAGCTTTGGGGGGAGCTCCTACAATGAGCAGTTCTTC.

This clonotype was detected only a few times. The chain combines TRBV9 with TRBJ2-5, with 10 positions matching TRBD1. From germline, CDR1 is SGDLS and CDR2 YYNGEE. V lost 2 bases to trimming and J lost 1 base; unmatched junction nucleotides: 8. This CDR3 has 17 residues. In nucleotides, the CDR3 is TGTGCCAGCAGCGTGACCGCGGGACAGGGGACCCAAGAGACCCAGTACTTC. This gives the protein CASSVTAGQGTQETQYF.

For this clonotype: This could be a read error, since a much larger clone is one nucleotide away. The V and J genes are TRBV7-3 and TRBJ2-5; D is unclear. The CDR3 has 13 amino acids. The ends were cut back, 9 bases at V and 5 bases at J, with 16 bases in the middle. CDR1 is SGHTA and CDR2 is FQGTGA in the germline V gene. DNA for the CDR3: TGTGCCAGGAGCAAAACGCAGCGCGAGACCCAGTACTTC. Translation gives CARSKTQRETQYF.

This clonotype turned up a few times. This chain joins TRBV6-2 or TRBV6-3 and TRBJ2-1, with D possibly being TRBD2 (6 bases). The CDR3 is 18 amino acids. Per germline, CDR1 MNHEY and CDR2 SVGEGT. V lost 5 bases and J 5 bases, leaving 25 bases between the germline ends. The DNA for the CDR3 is TGTGCCAGCAGTGAAGGGACTCCCATACATAACCTTCACAATGAGCAGTTCTTC. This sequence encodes CASSEGTPIHNLHNEQFF.

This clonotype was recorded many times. CDR3 loop: CASRLAEQETQYF. The CDR3 coding sequence is TGTGCCAGCCGACTAGCGGAACAAGAGACCCAGTACTTC. The rearrangement uses TRBV2 and TRBJ2-5, with 9 positions matching TRBD2. The length of the CDR3 is 13 residues. The germline V gene has CDR1 SNHLY and CDR2 FYNNEI. After removal of 8 bases from V and 2 bases from J, the junction contained 3 bases not matched to a gene.

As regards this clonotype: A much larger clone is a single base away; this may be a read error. The CDR3 DNA is TGTGCCAGCAGCCCCGGGACAGGGATTTCGGTCTACGAGCAGTACTTC. This codes for CASSPGTGISVYEQYF. V usage is TRBV11-2 and J usage is TRBJ2-7, with 9 bases that match TRBD1. The CDR3 consists of 16 residues. Unmatched junction bases numbered 11, after V lost 5 bases and J lost 3 bases. Germline V gene data show CDR1 as SGHAT and CDR2 as FQNNGV.